The 10 T cell receptor beta chains below all came from one sample that was sequenced in a study of graft-versus-host responses after intestinal transplantation. Clones were sequenced by immunoSEQ multiplex PCR, and TCRdb holds only the in-frame ones, with some missing. The table lists 6,500 to 10,000 clones, roughly 29% of them singletons, with around 4.9% in the top ten. Sequencing was performed on alloreactive CD4+ T cells from a mixed lymphocyte reaction culture, taken before intestinal transplant. Subset denoted: CFSE-low proliferating T cells sorted from roughly six-day pre-transplant mixed lymphocyte reaction (GvH or HvG direction). Receptor source: a human patient who received an intestinal transplant.

This chain links TRBV4-2 with TRBJ1-4; TRBD1 might be the D (6 bases). CDR3 length: 15 residues. Per germline, CDR1 LGHNA and CDR2 YNFKEQ. V was trimmed by 5 bases and J by 0 bases, leaving 10 bases between them. The DNA for the CDR3 is TGTGCCAGCAGCTCCCGGACAGCAACTAATGAAAAACTGTTTTTT. As protein: CASSSRTATNEKLFF.

The chain joins TRBV7-9 to TRBJ1-1; TRBD1 agrees at 11 bases. The V segment lost 0 bases and the J segment 7 bases; nucleotides outside the gene matches: 1. CDR1 and CDR2 from the germline V gene are SEHNR and FQNEAQ (reference sequence). The CDR3 sequence is 14 residues long. CDR3 region: CASSLAGQGVEAFF. CDR3 sequence (DNA): TGTGCCAGCAGCTTAGCGGGACAGGGGGTTGAAGCTTTCTTT.

The CDR3 loop is CASSSGQGMRYEQYF. The CDR3 nucleotides are TGTGCCAGCAGTTCGGGACAGGGGATGAGGTACGAGCAGTACTTC. The chain uses TRBV28 and TRBJ2-7, with 10 bases identical to TRBD1. The germline gives CDR1 MDHEN, CDR2 SYDVKM. Trimming at V came to 4 bases and at J to 4 bases, leaving 7 bases not matched to a gene. CDR3 size: 15 residues.

The J gene is TRBJ1-2, the V gene TRBV7-9; D gene uncertain. The CDR3 spans 9 residues. The V end lost 5 bases, the J end lost 11 bases, and 6 bases lay between the germline ends. CDR1 is SEHNR and CDR2 is FQNEAQ in the germline V gene (reference sequence). Here the CDR3 reads CASSPNYTF. CDR3 nucleotides: TGTGCCAGCAGCCCTAATTACACCTTC.

This clone has just a few counts. This sequence joins TRBV6-1 and TRBJ1-1; 8 nucleotides line up with TRBD1. CDR3 length: 15 residues. Germline V gene data show CDR1 as MNHNS and CDR2 as SASEGT. The ends lost 11 bases at V and 0 bases at J; junction bases unmatched: 11. For the CDR3, the DNA is TGTGCCGTACGCAGGGGGCCTCCTGTGAACACTGAAGCTTTCTTT. Translating gives CAVRRGPPVNTEAFF.

In its sample, this clone is medium-sized. The chain joins TRBV7-2 to TRBJ2-7; 11 bases align to TRBD2. The CDR3 covers 15 residues. Germline CDR1 is SGHTA and CDR2 is FQGNSA. V gave up 5 bases and J gave up 5 bases; unmatched junction bases: 8. The CDR3 is CASSAPSGGYNEQYF. CDR3 DNA: TGTGCCAGCAGCGCCCCTAGCGGGGGGTACAACGAGCAGTACTTC.

The genes are TRBV10-3 and TRBJ1-2; D might be TRBD1 (6 bases). Deletions cut 3 bases from V and 8 bases from J, with 16 bases between. Germline values: CDR1 ENHRY, CDR2 SYGVKD. The CDR3 extends over 14 amino acids. Written as DNA, the CDR3 is TGTGCCATCAGTGATGAGGGGGAGTTCGTAGGCTACACCTTC. Translated: CAISDEGEFVGYTF.

The V call is TRBV7-9, the J call TRBJ2-7; 9 bases are a match to TRBD1. This CDR3 comprises 15 residues. J lost 5 bases, V lost 5 bases, and 10 bases had no gene match. Germline loops: CDR1 SEHNR, CDR2 FQNEAQ (reference sequence). The CDR3 loop is CASSPRQGGYHEQYF. The CDR3 DNA is TGTGCCAGCAGCCCCCGACAGGGGGGATATCACGAGCAGTACTTC. Together with reference TRBV7-9 and TRBJ2-7, the CDR3 gives the full variable domain: DTGVSQNPRHKITKRGQNVTFRCDPISEHNRLYWYRQTLGQGPEFLTYFQNEAQLEKSRLLSDRFSAERPKGSFSTLEIQRTEQGDSAMYLCASSPRQGGYHEQYFGPGTRLTVT.

In its sample, this clone ranks as medium-sized. The V call is TRBV5-1, the J call TRBJ2-7; tentative D call: TRBD2 (5 bases). CDR1 and CDR2 from the germline V gene are SGHRS and YFSETQ. The CDR3 totals 15 residues. The V end lost 5 bases, the J end lost 2 bases, and 17 bases lay between the germline ends. CDR3 in DNA: TGCGCCAGCAGAGGGAGTAGCGCTGACGCCTACGAGCAGTACTTC. Its protein product is CASRGSSADAYEQYF.

The V and J genes are TRBV18 and TRBJ2-2, with 10 bases aligning to TRBD2. The CDR3 totals 17 residues. Germline CDR1 and CDR2: KGHSH and LQKENI. V trimming: 3 bases; J trimming: 4 bases; junction bases outside the gene matches: 8. Written as DNA, the CDR3 is TGTGCCAGCTCACCTTCAGGACTAGCGGCGGGCACCGGGGAGCTGTTTTTT. Its translation is CASSPSGLAAGTGELFF.